The following is a TCR beta chain sequence with its context. This clonotype showed up many times. The antigen it recognizes is unknown. No much larger clone exists at a distance of one base, and base qualities are not known. The TCR beta CDR3 regions were amplified from RNA transcripts. For the first round of RT-PCR on the TCR CDR3, the HTBI primer set was used together with the Qiagen OneStep RT-PCR kit. A second multiplex PCR round built the libraries, followed by size selection and purification. Paired-end sequencing of the libraries was performed with 100 bp reads on an Illumina HiSeq2000. In the paper's pipeline: SOAPnuke was used to process the raw data, throwing out any read that contained adapters or uncalled bases, had a mean Phred below 15, or lacked an exact constant-primer or identifier match. COPE v1.2.5 was used to merge the high-quality paired reads, and each unique nucleotide sequence was defined as a clonotype. MiTCR v1.1 was used to align the clonotypes against IMGT TRBV, TRBD and TRBJ reference segments. The analysis included only V-J combinations with a frequency above 0.0001, which together covered 98% to 99.2% of the repertoires. A TCS score was defined as the ratio between F50 (clonal expansion) and ExV (chaos), using BLOSUM62-based TCRdist between CDR3 peptides within each V-J. Welch's t-statistics and random forest reduced approximately 520 V-J features to 10 to 15, which were used in a naive Bayes classifier (R e1071). In TCRdb, the public reads were trimmed at Q25 with fastp and aligned with MiXCR, with productive beta chains retained. Identical CDR3 protein sequences are pooled into one entry, listed with their most common genes and DNA. What appears here as the V and J calls and clone size reflects TCRdb's work, not the paper's. The sample contains about 640,000 distinct CDR3 sequences, around 20% of them found a single time. The ten largest clones take up 30% to 40% of the sample.

This entry belongs to a study of T cells in Graves' hyperthyroidism and ophthalmopathy (dated by TCRdb to the late 2010s). General notes on the study: Peripheral blood was collected at initial diagnosis, before any treatment. To identify TCR V-J signatures that set the groups apart, the researchers used a discovery cohort of 90 to 100 patients, made up of 40 to 45 with Graves' ophthalmopathy and about 59 with stable Graves' hyperthyroidism. Prospective prediction of ophthalmopathy was tested in an independent validation cohort consisting of about 20 hyperthyroidism patients and 15 to 17 patients who later progressed to ophthalmopathy. For training and testing, the roughly 100 patients in the discovery cohort were randomly divided in a 7:3 ratio. The study also compared thyroid tissue and blood T-cell repertoires from several Graves' hyperthyroidism patients. After sampling, hyperthyroidism patients received methimazole starting at 30 mg daily, and ophthalmopathy patients received high-dose intravenous methylprednisolone. The paper reports TCR Vbeta CDR3 sequencing of over 130 peripheral blood samples: fewer than 50 ophthalmopathy, about 75 hyperthyroidism and around 17 progressor patients. General findings and caveats noted by the study authors: Sample size was not statistically predetermined, and blinding of investigators to group allocation was not performed. In validation, the model predicted progression to ophthalmopathy with 65% to 71% sensitivity and about 73% specificity, a median of about 6.7 months before onset. Most expanded thyroid clonotypes (frequency above 0.001) were also detected in blood, suggesting blood repertoires may reflect thyroid immune responses. A 13 V-J signature model separated ophthalmopathy from stable hyperthyroidism, with roughly 88% sensitivity and roughly 84% specificity in cross-validation and 80%/75% in testing.

In the ophthalmopathy patients, disease was moderately to severely active, with a Clinical Activity Score of 3 or more, a NOSPECS grade of 4 or more, and a duration of less than 3 months. Exclusion was applied to patients with uncontrolled infections, other autoimmune diseases, pregnancy or lactation. Clinical symptoms, serum thyroxine and TRAb, thyroid ultrasound, and orbital computed tomography formed the basis for the diagnoses. Ficoll-Paque density gradient centrifugation was used to isolate PBMCs from about 10 ml of fresh peripheral blood. Total RNA was extracted using Trizol reagent, and RNA quality was assessed on an Agilent 2100 Bioanalyzer. V was cut back by 2 bases and J by 1 base, leaving a gap of 8 bases between them. The CDR3 has 14 amino acids, counting the end cysteine and phenylalanine. Solely the CDR3 DNA is kept, with 42 bases framed from the first base. The germline V gene supplies CDR1 MGHDK and CDR2 SYGVNS.

The source is a man aged 25 to 40 with Graves' ophthalmopathy. The sequenced material came from blood. The sequence is built from TRBV25-1 and TRBJ1-1; confidence is insufficient to name the D gene. The CDR3 corresponds to CASSENGRNTEAFF. At the DNA level, the sequence is TGTGCCAGCAGTGAAAACGGCAGGAACACTGAAGCTTTCTTT.